This T cell receptor (beta chain) was retrieved from a study of OX40 agonist ivuxolimab in advanced cancers. Study-level information: Approximately 41% of patients had received prior checkpoint inhibitor therapy.

Study results and limitations: The investigators did not determine what antigen specificity the expanded peripheral T cells had. Normalized T-cell clonal expansion was also low in a subset of nonresponders.

The assay was immunoSEQ multiplex PCR, and TCRdb's table has in-frame clones only and misses some. The sample includes over 50,000 clones, 84% of them seen just once. In the case of this clone: The antigen remains unidentified.

V dropped 0 bases and J dropped 0 bases, with 7 bases sitting between them. CDR3 length equals 15 residues. Germline V gene data show CDR1 as SGHNT and CDR2 as YYREEE (reference sequence). The chain is built from TRBV5-4 and TRBJ1-3; D ambiguous. The sequence was obtained from an adult with an advanced solid tumor such as melanoma, head and neck, liver or kidney cancer. The starting material was CD4+ or CD8+ T cells sorted from blood, obtained in a trial of the OX40 agonist ivuxolimab. The CDR3 DNA follows: TGTGCCAGCAGCTTGGGCTCAGGCTCTGGAAACACCATATATTTT. This codes for CASSLGSGSGNTIYF.